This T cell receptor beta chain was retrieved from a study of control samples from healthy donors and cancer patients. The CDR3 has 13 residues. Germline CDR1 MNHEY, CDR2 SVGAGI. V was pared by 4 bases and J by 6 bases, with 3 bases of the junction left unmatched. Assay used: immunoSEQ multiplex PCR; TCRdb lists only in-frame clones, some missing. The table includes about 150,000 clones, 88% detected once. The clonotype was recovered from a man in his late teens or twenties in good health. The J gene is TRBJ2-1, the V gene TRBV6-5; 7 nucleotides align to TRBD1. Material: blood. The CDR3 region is CASSSPGGNEQFF. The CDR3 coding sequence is TGTGCCAGCAGTTCCCCAGGGGGCAATGAGCAGTTCTTC.